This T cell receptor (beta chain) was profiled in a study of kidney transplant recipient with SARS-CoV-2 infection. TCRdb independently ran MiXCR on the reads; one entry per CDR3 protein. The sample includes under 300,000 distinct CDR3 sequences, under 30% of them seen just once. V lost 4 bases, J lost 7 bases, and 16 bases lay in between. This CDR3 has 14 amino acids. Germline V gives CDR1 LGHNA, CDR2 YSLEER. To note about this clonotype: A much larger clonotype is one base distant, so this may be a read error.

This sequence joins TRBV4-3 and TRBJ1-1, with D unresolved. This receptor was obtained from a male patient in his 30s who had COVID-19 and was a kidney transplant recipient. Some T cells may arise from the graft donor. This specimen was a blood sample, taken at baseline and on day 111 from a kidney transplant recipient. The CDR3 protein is CASSRDLSGFEAFF. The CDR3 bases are TGCGCCAGCAGCCGGGATTTGTCCGGGTTTGAAGCTTTCTTT.